This T cell receptor beta chain came from a study of OX40 agonist ivuxolimab in advanced cancers. Sequencing was performed with immunoSEQ multiplex PCR; in TCRdb, only in-frame clones are kept and a portion is missing. This table holds about 79,000 clones, about 94% found once. Study-level findings and limits: Still undetermined is the antigen specificity of the expanded peripheral T cells.

About this clone: Antigen unknown.

The receptor was derived from an adult with an advanced solid tumor such as melanoma, head and neck, liver or kidney cancer. The starting material was CD4+ or CD8+ T cells sorted from blood, obtained in a trial of the OX40 agonist ivuxolimab.

The CDR3 bases are TGTGCCAGCAGCTTAGTGTGGGGAAATTCACCCCTCCACTTT. Encoded protein: CASSLVWGNSPLHF. This sequence joins TRBV7-9 and TRBJ1-6; no clear D gene. V was clipped by 1 base and J by 7 bases, with 8 bases between them. The CDR3 sequence is 14 residues long. In germline, CDR1 is SEHNR, CDR2 FQNEAQ (reference sequence).